Listed here is a single TCR beta chain. The source of the sample is a study of cytomegalovirus exposure and HLA in healthy donors. Amplification used 60 Vbeta primers and 13 Jbeta primers. Clones were read by immunoSEQ multiplex PCR, and TCRdb kept only the in-frame ones, dropping some. The sample shows more than 95,000 clones, roughly 80% of them seen only once. At the time of sampling, donors were nominally healthy, though unrecorded immune exposures were likely. V shed 0 bases and J shed 4 bases, with 13 bases lying between them. Looked up from germline, CDR1 is SGHKS and CDR2 is YYEKEE (reference sequence). This CDR3 has 16 amino acids.

V and J are TRBV5-5 and TRBJ2-2, with D hard to call. Sequenced input: PBMCs. The source of this sequence is a man between 45 and 60 years old in good health and CMV-seropositive. In DNA form, the CDR3 reads TGTGCCAGCAGCTTGGATCGGGTTAGGAGCACCGGGGAGCTGTTTTTT. It translates to CASSLDRVRSTGELFF.